This TCR beta chain was identified during a study of vaccination and CD4 T cells after COVID-19. Study-level background: Median time from second vaccine dose to sampling was roughly 65 days (14 to 241). Stimulation of cells relied on overlapping spike peptides derived from SARS-CoV-2, HCoV-NL63, HCoV-OC43 and HCoV-229E.

An Oncomine TCR Beta short-read assay was used to sequence the DNA from cultured CD4+ T cells. TCRdb re-called the PCR reads through MiXCR, storing one row per CDR3 protein. Of approximately 12,000 distinct CDR3 sequences in the sample, 54% were seen once. The CDR3 consists of 15 residues. The V and J ends lost 5 bases and 7 bases respectively, with 18 bases between them. Treatment indicated: approximately nine-day PBMC culture with coronavirus spike peptide pools or control peptides (ViraFEST assay). ViraFEST grew antigen-specific T cells using peptide pools, then sequenced TCRs. About this clonotype itself: Antigen unknown.

The chain employs TRBV12-3 or TRBV12-4 and TRBJ1-5; D not resolved. This TCR was recovered from a human donor with COVID-19. Material: cultured CD4+ T cells from blood, obtained after SARS-CoV-2 vaccination. The CDR3 is CASSATGVGQQPQHF. CDR3 DNA: TGTGCCAGCAGTGCGACCGGTGTTGGTCAACAGCCCCAGCATTTT.